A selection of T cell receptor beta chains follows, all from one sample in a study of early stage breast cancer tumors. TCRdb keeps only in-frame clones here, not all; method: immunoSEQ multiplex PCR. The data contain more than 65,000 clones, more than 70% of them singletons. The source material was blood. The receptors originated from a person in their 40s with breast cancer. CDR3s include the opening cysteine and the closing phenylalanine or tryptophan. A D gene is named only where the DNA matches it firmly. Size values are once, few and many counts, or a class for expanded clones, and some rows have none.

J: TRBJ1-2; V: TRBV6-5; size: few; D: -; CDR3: CASSFDRASYGYTF; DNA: TGTGCCAGCAGCTTTGACAGAGCCTCCTATGGCTACACCTTC
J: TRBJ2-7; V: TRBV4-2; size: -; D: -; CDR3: CASSQLLQKRPYEQYF; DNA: TGTGCCAGCAGCCAATTATTACAGAAGAGACCCTACGAGCAGTACTTC
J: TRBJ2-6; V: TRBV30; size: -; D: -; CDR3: CAWSKGHLSGANVLTF; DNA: TGTGCCTGGAGTAAGGGACACCTCTCTGGGGCCAACGTCCTGACTTTC
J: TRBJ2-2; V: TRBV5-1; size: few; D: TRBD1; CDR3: CASSPGQGIRIHTGELFF; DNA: TGCGCCAGCAGCCCGGGACAGGGGATTCGAATTCATACCGGGGAGCTGTTTTTT
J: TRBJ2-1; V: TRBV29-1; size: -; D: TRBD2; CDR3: CSVEAPRLAGGLAYNEQFF; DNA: TGCAGCGTTGAAGCCCCGAGGCTAGCGGGAGGTCTCGCCTACAATGAGCAGTTCTTC
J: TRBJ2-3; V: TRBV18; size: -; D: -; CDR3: CASSPDNGKDTQYF; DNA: TGTGCCAGCTCACCAGATAACGGGAAAGATACGCAGTATTTT
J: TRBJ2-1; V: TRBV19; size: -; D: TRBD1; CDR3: CASSRPGQGTNEQFF; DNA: TGTGCCAGTAGTAGACCGGGACAGGGCACCAATGAGCAGTTCTTC
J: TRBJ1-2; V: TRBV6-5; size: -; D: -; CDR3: CASSSYMGGGYGYTF; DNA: TGTGCCAGCAGTTCATATATGGGAGGGGGCTATGGCTACACCTTC
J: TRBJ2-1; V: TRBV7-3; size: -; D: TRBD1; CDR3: CASSPGTGGYNEQFF; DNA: TGTGCCAGCAGCCCCGGGACAGGAGGGTACAATGAGCAGTTCTTC
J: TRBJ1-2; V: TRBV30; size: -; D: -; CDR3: CAWSEQTAYGYTF; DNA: TGTGCCTGGAGTGAACAAACGGCATATGGCTACACCTTC
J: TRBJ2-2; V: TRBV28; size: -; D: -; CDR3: CASSLTALNTGELFF; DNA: TGTGCCAGCAGTTTAACGGCACTGAACACCGGGGAGCTGTTTTTT
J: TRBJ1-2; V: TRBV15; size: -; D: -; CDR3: CATSRDRLNYGYTF; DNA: TGTGCCACCAGCAGAGATCGACTGAACTATGGCTACACCTTC
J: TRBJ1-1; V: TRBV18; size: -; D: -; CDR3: CASSLNTGRRGTEAFF; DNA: TGTGCCAGCTCACTAAACACAGGGCGAAGGGGAACTGAAGCTTTCTTT
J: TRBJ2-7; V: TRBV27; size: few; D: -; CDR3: CVAGEQYF; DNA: TGTGTCGCTGGGGAGCAGTACTTC
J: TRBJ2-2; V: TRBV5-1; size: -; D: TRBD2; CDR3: CASSPGVLAGDTGELFF; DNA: TGCGCCAGCAGCCCCGGCGTCCTAGCGGGAGACACCGGGGAGCTGTTTTTT
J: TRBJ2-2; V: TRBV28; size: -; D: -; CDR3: CASSGAASNTGELFF; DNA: TGTGCCAGCAGCGGGGCAGCTTCGAACACCGGGGAGCTGTTTTTT
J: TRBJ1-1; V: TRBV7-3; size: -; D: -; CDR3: CASSLSRQANTEAFF; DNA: TGTGCCAGCAGCTTAAGCCGACAGGCGAACACTGAAGCTTTCTTT
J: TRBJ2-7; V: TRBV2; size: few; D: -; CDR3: CASSGGLDEQYF; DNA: TGTGCCAGCAGTGGGGGTTTAGACGAGCAGTACTTC
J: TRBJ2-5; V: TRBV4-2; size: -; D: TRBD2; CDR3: CASSQDILLAGEGYGARQRTQYF; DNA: TGTGCCAGCAGCCAAGATATACTACTAGCGGGAGAAGGGTATGGGGCGAGGCAAAGAACCCAGTACTTC
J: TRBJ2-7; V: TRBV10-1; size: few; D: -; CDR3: CASSPDSTYEQYF; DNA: TGCGCCAGCAGTCCCGACAGTACCTACGAGCAGTACTTC
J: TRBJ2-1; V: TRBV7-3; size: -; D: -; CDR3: CASSLGGGNEQFF; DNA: TGTGCCAGCAGCTTGGGAGGGGGCAATGAGCAGTTCTTC
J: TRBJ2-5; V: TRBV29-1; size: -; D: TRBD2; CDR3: CSVGMTSGIQETQYF; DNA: TGCAGCGTGGGGATGACTAGCGGGATCCAAGAGACCCAGTACTTC
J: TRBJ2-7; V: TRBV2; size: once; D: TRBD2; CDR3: CASSGGLAGVDEQYF; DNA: TGTGCCAGCAGTGGGGGACTAGCGGGAGTCGACGAGCAGTACTTC
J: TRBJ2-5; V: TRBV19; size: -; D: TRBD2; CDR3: CATKGLAGQETQYF; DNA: TGTGCCACCAAGGGACTAGCGGGACAAGAGACCCAGTACTTC
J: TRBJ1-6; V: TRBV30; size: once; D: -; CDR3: CAWSLTGTYNSPLHF; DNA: TGTGCCTGGAGCTTGACCGGGACCTATAATTCACCCCTCCACTTT
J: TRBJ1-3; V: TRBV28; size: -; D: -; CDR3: CASLGRGDTIYF; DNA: TGTGCCAGCCTCGGAAGGGGGGACACCATATATTTT
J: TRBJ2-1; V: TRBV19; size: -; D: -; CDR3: CASSSDQLAPYNEQFF; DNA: TGTGCCAGTAGTTCGGATCAGCTAGCGCCATACAATGAGCAGTTCTTC
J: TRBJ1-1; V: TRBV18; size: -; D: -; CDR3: CASSPSEGNTEAFF; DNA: TGTGCCAGCTCACCATCTGAGGGGAACACTGAAGCTTTCTTT
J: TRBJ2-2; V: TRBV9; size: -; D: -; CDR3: CASSVDLYTGELFF; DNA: TGTGCCAGCAGCGTGGACTTATACACCGGGGAGCTGTTTTTT
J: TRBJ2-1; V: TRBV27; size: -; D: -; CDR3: CASSHLFDRKSYNEQFF; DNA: TGTGCCAGCAGTCATCTTTTCGACAGGAAGTCCTACAATGAGCAGTTCTTC
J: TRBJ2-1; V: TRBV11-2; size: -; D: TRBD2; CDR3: CASSRGGAVNVYEQFF; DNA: TGTGCCAGCAGCCGGGGGGGTGCGGTGAACGTGTATGAGCAGTTCTTC
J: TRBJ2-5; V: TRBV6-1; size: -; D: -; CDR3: CASDGDFQETQYF; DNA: TGTGCCAGCGACGGGGATTTCCAAGAGACCCAGTACTTC
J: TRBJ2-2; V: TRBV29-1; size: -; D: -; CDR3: CSAQNTGELFF; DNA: TGCAGCGCCCAAAACACCGGGGAGCTGTTTTTT
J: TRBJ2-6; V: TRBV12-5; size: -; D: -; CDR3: CASALSGANVLTF; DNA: TGTGCTAGTGCCCTTTCTGGGGCCAACGTCCTGACTTTC
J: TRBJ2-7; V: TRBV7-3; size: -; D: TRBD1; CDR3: CASSPWTGENEQYF; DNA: TGTGCCAGCAGCCCCTGGACAGGGGAGAACGAGCAGTACTTC
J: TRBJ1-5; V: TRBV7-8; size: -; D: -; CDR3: CASNPGATNQPQHF; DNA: TGTGCCAGCAACCCAGGGGCCACTAATCAGCCCCAGCATTTT
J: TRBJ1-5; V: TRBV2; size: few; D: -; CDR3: CASSLSQPQHF; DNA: TGTGCCAGCAGTTTATCTCAGCCCCAGCATTTT
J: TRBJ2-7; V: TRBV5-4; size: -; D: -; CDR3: CASSAQGYEQYF; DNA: TGTGCCAGCAGCGCTCAGGGCTACGAGCAGTACTTC
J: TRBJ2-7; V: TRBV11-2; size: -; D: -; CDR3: CASSQSRGIEGIGYEQYF; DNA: TGTGCCAGCAGCCAGAGTAGGGGGATAGAGGGAATAGGTTACGAGCAGTACTTC
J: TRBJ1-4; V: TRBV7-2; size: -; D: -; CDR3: CASSYRQGNEKLFF; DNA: TGTGCCAGCAGCTACCGCCAGGGGAATGAAAAACTGTTTTTT
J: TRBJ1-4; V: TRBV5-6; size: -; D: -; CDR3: CASSLRELNEKLFF; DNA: TGTGCCAGCAGCTTGCGGGAGCTTAATGAAAAACTGTTTTTT
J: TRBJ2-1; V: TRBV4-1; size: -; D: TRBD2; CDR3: CASSREGNSDNEQFF; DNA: TGCGCCAGCAGCCGGGAGGGGAACTCGGACAATGAGCAGTTCTTC
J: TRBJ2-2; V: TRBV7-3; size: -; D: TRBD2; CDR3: CASSSVLAPNTGELFF; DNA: TGTGCCAGCAGCTCGGTACTAGCGCCGAACACCGGGGAGCTGTTTTTT
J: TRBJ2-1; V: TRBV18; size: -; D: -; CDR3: CASSTTTGNSYNEQFF; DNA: TGTGCCAGCTCAACGACAACCGGGAATTCCTACAATGAGCAGTTCTTC
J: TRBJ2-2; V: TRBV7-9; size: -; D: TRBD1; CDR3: CASTNTGDAGELFF; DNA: TGTGCCAGCACGAACACAGGGGATGCCGGGGAGCTGTTTTTT
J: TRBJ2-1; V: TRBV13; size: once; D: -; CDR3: CASSRDSYNEQFF; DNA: TGTGCCAGCAGCCGGGACTCCTACAATGAGCAGTTCTTC
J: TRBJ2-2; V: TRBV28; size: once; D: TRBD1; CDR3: CASMAYKSGGWGTGELFF; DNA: TGTGCCAGCATGGCCTATAAATCAGGGGGCTGGGGCACCGGGGAGCTGTTTTTT
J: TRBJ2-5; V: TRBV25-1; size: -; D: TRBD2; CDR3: CATSRGGGYQETQYF; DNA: TGTGCCACTTCGCGGGGGGGAGGCTACCAAGAGACCCAGTACTTC
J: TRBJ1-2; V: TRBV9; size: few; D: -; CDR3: CASSVEGVYGYTF; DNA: TGTGCCAGCAGCGTAGAGGGGGTCTATGGCTACACCTTC
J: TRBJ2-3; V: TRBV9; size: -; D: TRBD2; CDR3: CASSPRTSGRNTQYF; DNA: TGTGCCAGCAGCCCCCGGACTAGCGGGAGGAATACGCAGTATTTT
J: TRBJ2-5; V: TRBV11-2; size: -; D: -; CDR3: CASSLGWRGVETQYF; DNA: TGTGCCAGCAGCTTAGGTTGGAGGGGAGTTGAGACCCAGTACTTC
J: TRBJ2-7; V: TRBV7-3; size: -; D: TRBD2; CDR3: CASSPGLAGVEQYF; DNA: TGTGCCAGCAGCCCGGGACTAGCGGGAGTCGAGCAGTACTTC
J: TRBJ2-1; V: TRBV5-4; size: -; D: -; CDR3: CASSLVRVSYNEQFF; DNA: TGTGCCAGCAGCTTGGTACGGGTCTCCTACAATGAGCAGTTCTTC